Each of the 21 T cell receptor beta chains below was sequenced from the same sample in a study of response to subunit inactivated influenza vaccine. One entry per CDR3 protein results from TCRdb running MiXCR on the RT-PCR reads. The sample contains 650,000 to 800,000 distinct CDR3 sequences, over 11% of which appear only once. This specimen was PBMCs from blood, taken 14 to 15 days before vaccination. Every receptor here comes from a man over 45 who received an inactivated influenza vaccine.

This clonotype was detected many times. The chain has TRBV12-3 or TRBV12-4 and TRBJ2-5; no clear D gene. The CDR3 extends over 12 amino acids. Between the trimmed V and J ends, which lost 4 bases and 4 bases, there was a span of 7 bases. In DNA, the CDR3 is TGTGCCAGCAGTTGGGGTCCAGAGACCCAGTACTTC. Translated: CASSWGPETQYF.

In its sample, this clonotype was seen many times. The V call is TRBV7-9, the J call TRBJ2-1; the D gene could be TRBD1 or TRBD2 (5 bases each). From germline, CDR1 is SEHNR and CDR2 FQNEAQ (reference sequence). With 0 bases removed from V and 8 bases from J, the gap between germline ends came to 17 bases. This CDR3 has 16 amino acids. This CDR3 reads CASSLAGTGPGYEQFF. The CDR3 DNA follows: TGTGCCAGCAGCTTAGCTGGGACGGGCCCCGGGTATGAGCAGTTCTTC.

The V gene is TRBV9, the J gene TRBJ2-5; D may be TRBD2 (5 bases). Germline CDR1 and CDR2: SGDLS and YYNGEE. CDR3 size: 15 residues. V lost 0 bases, J lost 1 base, and 10 bases lay in between. The DNA for the CDR3 is TGTGCCAGCAGCGTAGTCCCGGGAAGCCAAGAGACCCAGTACTTC. Translated, it gives CASSVVPGSQETQYF.

This clonotype was seen a single time. The chain couples TRBV5-6 to TRBJ2-7; D remains unclear. Trimming cost V 2 bases and J 4 bases, with 19 bases left between them. The germline V gene encodes CDR1 SGHDT and CDR2 YYEEEE. This CDR3 comprises 16 residues. CDR3 sequence: CASSFTAQIELYEQYF. In DNA form, the CDR3 reads TGTGCCAGCAGCTTTACGGCCCAAATAGAGCTTTACGAGCAGTACTTC.

This clonotype was detected a few times. The chain couples TRBV20-1 to TRBJ2-5; the D gene is possibly TRBD2 (6 bases). V was clipped by 4 bases and J by 5 bases, with 14 bases between them. In germline, CDR1 is DFQATT, CDR2 SNEGSKA (reference sequence). This CDR3 region has 13 residues. CDR3 coding DNA: TGCAGTGCTATTGGGGACTCCCAGGAGACCCAGTACTTC. Its translation: CSAIGDSQETQYF.

There are many counts of this clonotype. This chain uses TRBV29-1 with TRBJ2-5; tentative D call: TRBD2 (5 bases). The V gene lost 0 bases and the J gene lost 5 bases, with 13 bases spanning the gap. The CDR3 is 14 residues long. Germline V gene data show CDR1 as SQVTM and CDR2 as ANQGSEA. CDR3 protein: CSVEDTGIWETQYF. The CDR3 nucleotides read TGCAGCGTTGAAGACACCGGGATATGGGAGACCCAGTACTTC.

This CDR3 is CASSVALQGTYGYTF. CDR3 sequence (DNA): TGTGCCAGCAGCGTCGCCTTACAGGGGACCTATGGCTACACCTTC. The rearrangement uses TRBV7-2 and TRBJ1-2; 7 bases agree with TRBD1. Losses at the gene ends were 5 bases for V and 4 bases for J; bases not matched to a gene: 10. This CDR3 has 15 residues. Germline values: CDR1 SGHTA, CDR2 FQGNSA.

The V call is TRBV7-2, the J call TRBJ2-4; TRBD1 might be the D (5 bases). Trimming removed 4 bases from V and 2 bases from J, with 12 bases in between. This CDR3 region has 15 residues. Germline lookup yields CDR1 SGHTA and CDR2 FQGNSA. The CDR3 is CASSSDTRSKNIQYF. Written as DNA, the CDR3 is TGTGCCAGCAGCTCGGACACCCGCTCCAAAAACATTCAGTACTTC.

In its sample, this clonotype was seen once. The chain is built from TRBV28 and TRBJ1-5; perhaps TRBD1 as D (5 bases). V lost 4 bases and J lost 4, with 8 bases in between. The CDR3 spans 13 residues. Germline CDR1 is MDHEN and CDR2 is SYDVKM. CDR3 sequence: CASSWRGNQPQHF. The CDR3 bases are TGTGCCAGCAGTTGGAGGGGTAATCAGCCCCAGCATTTT.

The chain employs TRBV9 and TRBJ2-7, with 7 bases lining up with TRBD2. The CDR3 sequence is 15 residues long. V was clipped by 0 bases and J by 5 bases; unmatched bases: 8. Germline CDR1 reads SGDLS; CDR2 reads YYNGEE. The DNA for the CDR3 is TGTGCCAGCAGCGTAGGGAATAGCGGGTTCAACGAGCAGTACTTC. It codes for CASSVGNSGFNEQYF. The full variable domain, in which reference TRBV9 and TRBJ2-7 provide the parts outside the CDR3, is DSGVTQTPKHLITATGQRVTLRCSPRSGDLSVYWYQQSLDQGLQFLIQYYNGEERAKGNILERFSAQQFPDLHSELNLSSLELGDSALYFCASSVGNSGFNEQYFGPGTRLTVT.

This clonotype was counted a few times. The chain uses TRBV12-3 or TRBV12-4 and TRBJ1-2, with 11 positions matching TRBD1. This CDR3 has 13 residues. The ends lost 6 bases at V and 8 bases at J; junction bases unmatched: 5. The CDR3 sequence: CASRPGTGGGYTF. The CDR3 nucleotides are TGTGCCAGCAGACCCGGGACAGGGGGAGGCTACACCTTC.

The chain links TRBV7-2 to TRBJ1-1; 10 bases match TRBD1. With V trimmed by 2 bases and J by 4 bases, 10 bases remained unmatched. The CDR3 extends over 17 amino acids. Germline assignment: CDR1 SGHTA and CDR2 FQGNSA. CDR3 amino acids: CASSLRGTGEWGTEAFF. The DNA of the CDR3 is TGTGCCAGCAGCTTAAGGGGGACAGGGGAATGGGGCACTGAAGCTTTCTTT.

The rearrangement uses TRBV6-5 and TRBJ2-2, with D possibly TRBD2 on 6 matching bases. The V end lost 4 bases, the J end lost 8 bases, and 14 bases lay between the germline ends. Germline V gene sequence: CDR1 MNHEY, CDR2 SVGAGI. The CDR3 consists of 14 residues. The CDR3 sequence is CASSFGLSGGELFF. DNA of the CDR3: TGTGCCAGCAGTTTCGGACTAAGTGGTGGGGAGCTGTTTTTT.

CDR3 nucleotide sequence: TGCGCCAGCAGCCGGGACCCCCCCCATACCGCCTACGAGCAGTACTTC. This encodes CASSRDPPHTAYEQYF. This chain connects TRBV4-3 to TRBJ2-7; either TRBD1 or TRBD2 may fit D (5 bases each). Germline V lookup: CDR1 LGHNA, CDR2 YSLEER. The CDR3 runs to 16 residues. V was cut by 4 bases and J by 2 bases, with 18 bases left in between.

This chain uses TRBV5-1 with TRBJ2-1, with TRBD2 matching 7 bases. Trimming took 4 bases from V and 9 from J; bases not matched to a gene: 16. CDR3 size: 16 residues. CDR1 and CDR2 (germline): SGHRS, YFSETQ. CDR3 bases: TGCGCCAGCAGCCCGGGAGGTGGCGGGAGTTTGGCTGAGCAGTTCTTC. This gives the protein CASSPGGGGSLAEQFF.

The chain uses TRBV20-1 and TRBJ1-2; 7 bases are a match to TRBD1. This CDR3 contains 15 residues. Germline V gene sequence: CDR1 DFQATT, CDR2 SNEGSKA (reference sequence). Losses at the gene ends were 0 bases for V and 4 bases for J; bases not matched to a gene: 8. The CDR3, as DNA: TGCAGTGCTAGAGATTACAGGGGACCGAGCTATGGCTACACCTTC. Translation: CSARDYRGPSYGYTF.

The chain recombines TRBV4-1 with TRBJ2-1; 10 positions agree with TRBD2. Trimming took 1 base from V and 8 from J; bases not matched to a gene: 8. The CDR3 has 16 amino acids. In germline, CDR1 is MGHRA, CDR2 YSYEKL. The CDR3 coding sequence is TGCGCCAGCAGCCAAGTAGGGGGACTAGCGTTCGATGAGCAGTTCTTC. Amino acid sequence: CASSQVGGLAFDEQFF.

This clonotype was seen a few times. This chain links TRBV30 with TRBJ2-5, with 10 bases matching TRBD1. The CDR3 length is 13 residues. Per the germline V gene, CDR1 is GTSNPN and CDR2 is SVGIG (reference sequence). V lost 3 bases and J lost 5; bases outside the gene matches: 3. Written as DNA, the CDR3 is TGTGCCTGGAGGACAGGGGGCCTCGAGACCCAGTACTTC. It specifies CAWRTGGLETQYF.

This clonotype came up many times. The chain is built from TRBV12-3 or TRBV12-4 and TRBJ2-1, with TRBD1 matching over 9 bases. Unmatched junction bases numbered 8, after V lost 6 bases and J lost 5 bases. This CDR3 comprises 15 residues. This CDR3 reads CASRTGTGRDNEQFF. For the CDR3, the DNA is TGTGCCAGCAGGACCGGGACAGGGCGCGACAATGAGCAGTTCTTC.

The table lists this clonotype with a few counts. CDR3 amino acids: CALSTGQVWELSQPQHF. The CDR3 DNA reads TGTGCCTTATCTACGGGACAGGTATGGGAGCTTAGTCAGCCCCAGCATTTT. The chain employs TRBV30 and TRBJ1-5, with TRBD1 identical over 8 bases. Per the germline V gene, CDR1 is GTSNPN and CDR2 is SVGIG (reference sequence). The J segment lost 6 bases and the V segment lost 7 bases, leaving 20 bases of the junction unmatched. There are 17 residues in the CDR3.

The chain uses TRBV29-1 and TRBJ1-1; D is undetermined. The CDR3 runs 13 residues. The germline CDR1 and CDR2 sequences are SQVTM and ANQGSEA. Trimming took off 2 bases at V and 2 bases at J, with 9 bases between the two ends. CDR3 amino acids: CSVEPRANTEAFF. The CDR3 DNA follows: TGCAGCGTTGAACCCCGGGCAAACACTGAAGCTTTCTTT.